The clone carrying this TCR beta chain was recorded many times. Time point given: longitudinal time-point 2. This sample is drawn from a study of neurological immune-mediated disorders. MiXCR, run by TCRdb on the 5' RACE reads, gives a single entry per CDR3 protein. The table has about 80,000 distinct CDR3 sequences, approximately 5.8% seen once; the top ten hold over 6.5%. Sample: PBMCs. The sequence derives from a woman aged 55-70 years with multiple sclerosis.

The chain's CDR3 is CSAMTPGRQETQYF. CDR3 nucleotide sequence: TGCAGTGCGATGACTCCGGGGAGACAAGAGACCCAGTACTTC. V is TRBV20-1 and J is TRBJ2-5; D perhaps matches TRBD2 (5 bases). The CDR3 length is 14 residues. Germline V gene lookup returns CDR1 DFQATT and CDR2 SNEGSKA (reference sequence). V lost 6 bases to trimming and J lost 2 bases, with 16 bases between them.